Given below is one TCR beta chain in context. This sample stems from a study of blood T cell repertoires in COVID-19. Trimming removed 2 bases at V and 3 bases at J, with 20 bases between. Per the germline V gene, CDR1 is SGHKS and CDR2 is YYEKEE (reference sequence). The length of the CDR3 is 17 residues. Assay: immunoSEQ multiplex PCR; the TCRdb copy retains only in-frame clones and omits some. The sample yields about 300,000 clones, roughly 88% seen once. The chain joins TRBV5-5 to TRBJ1-1, with TRBD1 as a possible D gene (5 bases). The clonotype originates from a woman in her forties or fifties with acute or convalescent COVID-19. The sample consisted of peripheral blood. The CDR3 here is CASSLPWGLGEDTEAFF. In nucleotides, the CDR3 is TGTGCCAGCAGCTTACCTTGGGGCCTGGGGGAGGACACTGAAGCTTTCTTT.